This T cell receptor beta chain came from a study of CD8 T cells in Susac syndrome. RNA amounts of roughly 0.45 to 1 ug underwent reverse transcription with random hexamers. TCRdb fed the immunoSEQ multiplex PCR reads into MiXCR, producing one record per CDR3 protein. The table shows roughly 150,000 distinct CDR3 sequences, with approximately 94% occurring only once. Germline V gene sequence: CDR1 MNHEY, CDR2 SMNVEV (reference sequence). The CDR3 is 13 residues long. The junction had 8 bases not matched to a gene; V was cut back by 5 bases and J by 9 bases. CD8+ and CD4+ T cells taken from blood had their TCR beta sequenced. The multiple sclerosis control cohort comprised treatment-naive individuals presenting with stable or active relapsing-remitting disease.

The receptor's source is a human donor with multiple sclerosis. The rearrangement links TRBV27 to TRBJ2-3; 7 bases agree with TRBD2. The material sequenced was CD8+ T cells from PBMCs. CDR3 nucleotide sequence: TGTGCCAGCAGTCTACGACTAGCCCGCACGCAGTATTTT. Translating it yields CASSLRLARTQYF.